This T cell receptor (beta chain) stems from a study of T cells after yellow fever vaccination (dated by TCRdb to the late 2010s). With regard to the full study: The SMART-Seq v4 Ultra Low Input RNA kit was used to prepare libraries from fractions with low cell numbers. Bulk TCR alpha and beta repertoires were sequenced longitudinally to track T-cell clones before and after primary and booster YFV17D yellow fever vaccination. Two healthy male donors, one aged 18 to 29 and one aged 30 to 40 years, made up the cohort. Blood samples were taken at several timepoints before and after primary and secondary immunization, and bulk PBMC replicates and cell subsets were isolated. Overall study results and their limits: Most clones expanded after primary vaccination were re-detected after the booster (96% of CD4 and 88% of CD8), suggesting broad memory maintenance. Because only a couple of donors were included in the study, the extent to which the findings can be generalized is limited. A small share of clonotypes was detected in both CD4 and CD8 compartments, with the overlap likely arising from convergent recombination. Because abundant contaminating clonotypes from the bulk population could be contained in FACS-sorted repertoires, computational filtering was required. The secondary T-cell response was weaker than the primary response but faster, peaking on day 5 instead of day 15.

TCR cDNA was synthesized by 5'RACE template switching, which introduced a universal primer site and unique molecular identifiers. Priming for cDNA synthesis came from both the TCR alpha and TCR beta constant segments. Two PCR steps were used to amplify libraries, with sample barcodes and sequencing adapters being added in the second step. Libraries were sequenced on Illumina HiSeq 2500 (2x100 bp) or NovaSeq (2x150 bp). The authors' pipeline ran thus. Reads were demultiplexed and collapsed into UMI consensus sequences with MIGEC, and V(D)J alignment was performed with MiXCR. Vaccine-responding clonotypes were defined with edgeR using replicate PBMC samples, requiring FDR below 0.01 and a log2 fold change above 5 up to day 15. Bulk clonotypes were assigned CD4 or CD8 identity according to which sequenced CD4 or CD8 repertoire held them at higher abundance. Using fastp at Q25 and MiXCR, TCRdb reprocessed the public reads and kept productive beta chains. Rows with one shared CDR3 protein collapse into an entry with the most common genes and DNA. The authors' filters were not applied to this entry. A total of about 240,000 distinct CDR3 sequences appear in this sample, 6.5% to 8.5% of them only once. Roughly 0.9% of the sample is in the top ten clones.

This clonotype was picked up a small number of times. The antigen it binds to is not known. No quality values exist for individual bases; no much larger clone is one base distant. The treatment or condition label, as the study defines it: live attenuated yellow fever vaccine strain. A standard Ficoll-Paque protocol was used to isolate PBMCs from peripheral blood. CD4 and CD8 T-cell fractions were isolated with Dynabeads CD4 and CD8 positive selection kits. TriZol was used to extract RNA from bulk PBMCs, CD4 and CD8 fractions, and dextramer-positive and dextramer-negative fractions. Germline trimming: 4 bases from V, 0 bases from J; junction bases outside gene matches: 5. The germline V gene supplies CDR1 SNHLY and CDR2 FYNNEI. The CDR3 has 17 amino acids, counting the end cysteine and phenylalanine. Just the 51-base CDR3 DNA is kept, in frame starting at base 1.

This sample comprised CD4+ T cells sorted from PBMCs, obtained 15 days after the yellow fever booster vaccination. The chain uses TRBV2 and TRBJ2-6; 8 bases in the junction line up with TRBD1. This sequence originates from a man aged 25 to 45 who received the YFV17D yellow fever vaccine. CDR3 reads: CASSAGQGLSGANVLTF. Read as DNA, the sequence is TGTGCCAGCAGTGCTGGACAGGGACTCTCTGGGGCCAACGTCCTGACTTTC.